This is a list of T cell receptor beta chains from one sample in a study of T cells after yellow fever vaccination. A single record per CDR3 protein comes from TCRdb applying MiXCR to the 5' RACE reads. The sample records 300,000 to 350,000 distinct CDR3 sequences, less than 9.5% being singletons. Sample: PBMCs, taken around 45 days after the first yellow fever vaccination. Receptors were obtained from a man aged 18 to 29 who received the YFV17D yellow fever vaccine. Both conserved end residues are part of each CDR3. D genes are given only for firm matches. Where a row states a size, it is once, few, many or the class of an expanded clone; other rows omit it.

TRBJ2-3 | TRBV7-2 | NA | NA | TGTGCCAGCAGCCCGCGACTGAGCGTAGATACGCAGTATTTT | CASSPRLSVDTQYF
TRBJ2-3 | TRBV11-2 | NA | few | TGTGCCAGCAGCTCTTTCGGCGGGGAGGTTTCAGCGGATACGCAGTATTTT | CASSSFGGEVSADTQYF
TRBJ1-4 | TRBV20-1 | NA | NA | TGCAGTGCTAGCCCCGACCGGGAGGGAAAACTGTTTTTT | CSASPDREGKLFF
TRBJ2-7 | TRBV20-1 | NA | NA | TGCAGTGCTAGCATTCGGGGGCCCTACGAGCAGTACTTC | CSASIRGPYEQYF
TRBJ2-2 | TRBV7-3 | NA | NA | TGTGCCAGCAGCCCCCGGAATTTAAACACCGGGGAGCTGTTTTTT | CASSPRNLNTGELFF
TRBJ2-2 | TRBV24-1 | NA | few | TGTGCCACCAGTGATCCGCCCACCGGGGAGCTGTTTTTT | CATSDPPTGELFF
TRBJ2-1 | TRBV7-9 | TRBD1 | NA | TGTGCCAGCAGCTTAGCAGGGACAGGGGGGAACAATGAGCAGTTCTTC | CASSLAGTGGNNEQFF
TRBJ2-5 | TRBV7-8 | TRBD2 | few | TGTGCCAGCAGCCCCCAGTGGACTAGCGAGGGGCAAGAGACCCAGTACTTC | CASSPQWTSEGQETQYF
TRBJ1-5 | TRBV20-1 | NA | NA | TGCAGTGCTAGGACGGACCCCAATCAGCCCCAGCATTTT | CSARTDPNQPQHF
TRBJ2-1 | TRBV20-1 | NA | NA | TGCAGTGCTAGAGATGTTAGGGACTCCTACAATGAGCAGTTCTTC | CSARDVRDSYNEQFF
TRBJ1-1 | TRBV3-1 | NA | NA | TGTGCCAGCAGCCGAACGCAGGGGAACACTGAAGCTTTCTTT | CASSRTQGNTEAFF
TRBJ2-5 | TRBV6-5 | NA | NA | TGTGCCAGCAGTTACTCGATCAGGGCCAAGGGGGAGACCCAGTACTTC | CASSYSIRAKGETQYF
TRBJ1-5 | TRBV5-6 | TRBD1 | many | TGTGCCAGCAGCATATTGAACAGGGGCCGGGGCAATCAGCCCCAGCATTTT | CASSILNRGRGNQPQHF
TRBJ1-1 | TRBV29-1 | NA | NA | TGCAGCGTCCGGCCCAACCGGGGCACTGAAGCTTTCTTT | CSVRPNRGTEAFF
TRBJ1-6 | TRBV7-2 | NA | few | TGTGCCAGCAGCTCAGTCCCGGCCGGGTCCGGCGATTCACCCCTCCACTTT | CASSSVPAGSGDSPLHF